The clone carrying this T cell receptor beta chain came up a few times. Antigen specificity is unknown. This CDR3 spans 17 amino acids. Germline assignment: CDR1 MRHNA and CDR2 SNTAGT. The germline V and J ends were trimmed by 2 bases and 2 bases, with 18 bases remaining between them. The record originates from a study of T cells in Graves' hyperthyroidism and ophthalmopathy. Under 3 months was the duration of disease in ophthalmopathy patients, who also had a Clinical Activity Score of at least 3 and a NOSPECS grade of at least 4. Findings and limits, study-wide: Median prediction lead before ophthalmopathy onset was around 6.9 months with the model.

Authors of the study amplified TCR beta CDR3 regions from RNA transcripts. The TCR CDR3 first-round RT-PCR relied on the HTBI primer set. TCRdb recomputed calls from the multiplex PCR reads with MiXCR, one row per CDR3 protein. The sample contains around 570,000 distinct CDR3 sequences, 15% to 20% of which appear only once. What was sequenced was blood. The chain has TRBV6-4 and TRBJ1-1; D not resolved. This TCR came from a man between 40 and 49 years old with Graves' ophthalmopathy. Written as DNA, the CDR3 is TGTGCCAGCAGTGACCCGCCCCTTGACAAGGGTAACACTGAAGCTTTCTTT. Amino acid sequence: CASSDPPLDKGNTEAFF.